This paragraph covers one T cell receptor beta chain sequence. What it binds is unknown. This record belongs to a study of vaccination and CD4 T cells after COVID-19. About the research overall: Either a CEFX pool, an HIV-1 Nef pool, or no peptide was added to control cultures. Broader study findings: Median SARS-CoV-2-reactive clonotype numbers went up from roughly 19 to 38, but not significantly.

Treatment here: roughly 10-day PBMC culture with coronavirus spike peptide pools or control peptides (ViraFEST assay). Fresh medium (containing IL-2) replaced half the medium on days 3 and 7. The Oncomine TCR Beta short-read assay was applied to DNA of cultured CD4+ T cells. TCRdb re-called the PCR reads through MiXCR, storing one row per CDR3 protein. Among 20,000 or so distinct CDR3 sequences, roughly 47% were seen once, and the ten largest hold 26%. Germline loops: CDR1 MGHDK, CDR2 SYGVNS. The CDR3 length is 14 residues. V lost 6 bases and J 7 bases, leaving 15 bases between the germline ends. This TCR was recovered from a human donor who had recovered from COVID-19. The V call is TRBV25-1, the J call TRBJ2-2; maybe TRBD2 (5 bases). Sequenced here: CD4+ T cells from blood, cultured in vitro, sampled before SARS-CoV-2 vaccination. For the CDR3, the DNA is TGTGCCAGCAGAGGACTTTCGGGTATCGGGGAGCTGTTTTTT. It is translated as CASRGLSGIGELFF.